The 32 T cell receptor beta chains reported below all come from one sample, sequenced in a study of T cell responses to AZD1222 COVID-19 vaccine. Here immunoSEQ multiplex PCR was the method, and the copy in TCRdb shows in-frame clones only, minus some. The top ten hold under 3.5% of the sample, which has 120,000 to 150,000 clones, more than 70% seen once. The sequenced sample was peripheral blood, obtained on day 0 of MenACWY control vaccination. The receptors shown here come from an adult in good health.

The rearrangement joins TRBV4-2 to TRBJ2-2, with no clear D. Germline assignment: CDR1 LGHNA and CDR2 YNFKEQ. This CDR3 is built from 13 residues. Between the trimmed V and J ends, which lost 2 bases and 7 bases, there was a span of 8 bases. The CDR3 DNA is TGTGCCAGCAGCCAATTGCAGGTCGGGGAGCTGTTTTTT. Translation: CASSQLQVGELFF.

The rearrangement joins TRBV23-1 to TRBJ1-1; D might be TRBD1 (6 bases). TRBV23-1 is assigned to the ORF class and has an uncertain function. This CDR3 is built from 15 residues. Trimming cost V 6 bases and J 2 bases, with 16 bases left between them. As DNA, the CDR3 is TGCGCCAGCAGGCAAAACAGGGTATCAAACACTGAAGCTTTCTTT. Translated, it gives CASRQNRVSNTEAFF.

As for this clone: This same CDR3 is encoded by further DNA sequences in the sample. This sequence joins TRBV7-3 and TRBJ2-2; 7 nucleotides agree with TRBD2. V was pared by 3 bases and J by 5 bases, with 6 bases of the junction left unmatched. This CDR3 spans 15 amino acids. Per germline, CDR1 SGHTA and CDR2 FQGTGA. CDR3 coding DNA: TGTGCCAGCAGCTTTGCCGGGACTACAACCGGGGAGCTGTTTTTT. It specifies CASSFAGTTTGELFF.

The V call is TRBV19, the J call TRBJ2-5, with 7 positions matching TRBD2. From germline, CDR1 is LNHDA and CDR2 SQIVND (reference sequence). The CDR3 spans 16 residues. The ends lost 5 bases at V and 2 bases at J; junction bases unmatched: 11. Written as DNA, the CDR3 is TGTGCCAGTAGTTCCTACCCCCGGGACTATCAAGAGACCCAGTACTTC. It is translated as CASSSYPRDYQETQYF.

The chain joins TRBV30 to TRBJ1-4; D is undetermined. The ends were cut back, 3 bases at V and 5 bases at J, with 28 bases in the middle. This CDR3 has 19 amino acids. CDR1 GTSNPN and CDR2 SVGIG come from the germline V gene (reference sequence). CDR3 in amino acids: CAWSLGRHSRTTNNEKLFF. The CDR3 DNA is TGTGCCTGGAGCCTAGGACGGCACTCTCGTACAACAAACAATGAAAAACTGTTTTTT.

Only one count was recorded for this clone. CDR3 sequence (DNA): TGTGCCAGTCAACTAGCGGGGGGGTACAATGAGCAGTTCTTC. Translating it yields CASQLAGGYNEQFF. The J gene is TRBJ2-1, the V gene TRBV19; TRBD2 matches at 13 bases. Germline lookup yields CDR1 LNHDA and CDR2 SQIVND (reference sequence). The CDR3 is 14 amino acids. Trimming at V came to 8 bases and at J to 4 bases, leaving 2 bases not matched to a gene.

The chain uses TRBV7-8 and TRBJ2-5; D not resolved. The CDR3 runs 11 residues. CDR1 SGHVS and CDR2 FQNEAQ come from the germline V gene. Between the trimmed V and J ends, which lost 3 bases and 7 bases, there was a span of 6 bases. The CDR3 DNA follows: TGTGCCAGCAGCTTCACGGGGACCCAGTACTTC. Amino acids: CASSFTGTQYF.

The rearrangement joins TRBV19 to TRBJ2-7; 7 nucleotides match TRBD1. The CDR3 covers 14 residues. The V segment lost 3 bases and the J segment 1 base; nucleotides outside the gene matches: 3. Per germline, CDR1 LNHDA and CDR2 SQIVND (reference sequence). The CDR3 nucleotides are TGTGCCAGTAGTATCCGACAGGGATCCTACGAGCAGTACTTC. As protein: CASSIRQGSYEQYF.

The chain employs TRBV15 and TRBJ2-3; 9 bases fit TRBD1. V was pared by 2 bases and J by 3 bases, with 6 bases of the junction left unmatched. Germline CDR1 reads LNHNV; CDR2 reads YYDKDF (reference sequence). The CDR3 is made up of 16 amino acids. The CDR3 DNA reads as TGTGCCACCAGCAGAAGCCGGGACAGGGCTACAGATACGCAGTATTTT. This codes for CATSRSRDRATDTQYF.

This rearrangement joins TRBV5-1 to TRBJ2-5; TRBD2 agrees at 7 bases. V lost 5 bases, J lost 4 bases, and 11 bases stayed unmatched. From germline, CDR1 is SGHRS and CDR2 YFSETQ. This CDR3 contains 15 residues. This CDR3 is CASRASGDPSETQYF. The DNA of the CDR3 is TGCGCCAGCAGGGCCAGCGGGGACCCGTCAGAGACCCAGTACTTC.

This chain links TRBV4-3 with TRBJ2-5, with TRBD2 identical over 11 bases. With V trimmed by 1 base and J by 2 bases, 12 bases remained unmatched. The germline V gene has CDR1 LGHNA and CDR2 YSLEER. The CDR3 is 19 residues long. The CDR3 spells CASSQGRGLAGGKQETQYF. The CDR3 DNA is TGCGCCAGCAGCCAAGGAAGAGGGCTAGCGGGAGGCAAACAAGAGACCCAGTACTTC.

The CDR3, as DNA: TGTGCCAGCAGTTCGCGAAGGACAGCTGCGGAGACCCAGTACTTC. Protein: CASSSRRTAAETQYF. The chain links TRBV28 to TRBJ2-5; possible D gene TRBD1, 6 bases. The germline V gene encodes CDR1 MDHEN and CDR2 SYDVKM. The germline V and J ends were trimmed by 4 bases and 5 bases, with 17 bases remaining between them. The CDR3 spans 15 residues.

The gene calls are TRBV11-3 and TRBJ1-1, with 10 bases aligning to TRBD1. V lost 4 bases and J lost 7; bases outside the gene matches: 6. The CDR3 covers 14 residues. Germline CDR1 is SGHNT and CDR2 is YENEEA. The CDR3 loop reads CASSSRTGGIEAFF. In nucleotides, the CDR3 is TGTGCCAGCAGCTCCAGGACAGGGGGGATTGAAGCTTTCTTT.

This rearrangement joins TRBV5-8 to TRBJ1-1; no clear D gene. CDR3 length: 12 residues. Germline V CDR1 and CDR2: SGHTS, YDEGEE. V lost 5 bases to trimming and J lost 1 base, with 6 bases between them. The CDR3 DNA follows: TGTGCCAGCAGATGGGGGAACACTGAAGCTTTCTTT. Residues: CASRWGNTEAFF.

V gene TRBV4-2 combines with J gene TRBJ1-4; weak D call: TRBD1 (5 bases). The V gene lost 3 bases and the J gene lost 8 bases, with 13 bases spanning the gap. Germline V CDR1 and CDR2: LGHNA, YNFKEQ. The CDR3 contains 14 residues. In DNA form, the CDR3 reads TGTGCCAGCAGCCAGGGAGGGGTAGGGGAAAAACTGTTTTTT. Translation: CASSQGGVGEKLFF.

The rearrangement links TRBV27 to TRBJ1-5, with D possibly matching TRBD1 (5 bases). V lost 8 bases and J 0 bases, leaving 17 bases between the germline ends. CDR3 length equals 16 residues. In germline, CDR1 is MNHEY, CDR2 SMNVEV (reference sequence). The CDR3 DNA reads TGTGCCAGCGGCCAGATAGGGGATCATAGCAATCAGCCCCAGCATTTT. Encoded protein: CASGQIGDHSNQPQHF.

The chain is built from TRBV6-2 or TRBV6-3 and TRBJ1-1; D is undetermined. V was shortened by 6 bases and J by 3 bases, with 14 bases between the two germline ends. The CDR3 consists of 14 residues. Germline V CDR1 and CDR2: MNHEY, SVGEGT. CDR3 protein: CASSPRAADTEAFF. The CDR3 nucleotides read TGTGCCAGCAGCCCGCGGGCAGCGGACACTGAAGCTTTCTTT.

The V call is TRBV20-1, the J call TRBJ2-3; 8 bases are a match to TRBD2. Germline CDR1 is DFQATT and CDR2 is SNEGSKA (reference sequence). After removal of 3 bases from V and 5 bases from J, the junction contained 1 base not matched to a gene. The CDR3 runs to 12 residues. CDR3 in DNA: TGCAGTGCTAGTACTAGCGGAGATACGCAGTATTTT. It is translated as CSASTSGDTQYF.

The J gene is TRBJ2-7, the V gene TRBV7-2, with D perhaps being TRBD1 or TRBD2 (5 bases each). V lost 5 bases and J lost 2, with 13 bases in between. CDR1 and CDR2 (germline): SGHTA, FQGNSA. The CDR3 has 14 amino acids. The CDR3 DNA is TGTGCCAGCAGCGCACTCCGGGACCCCTACGAGCAGTACTTC. Protein sequence: CASSALRDPYEQYF.

Comments on this clone: Other DNA variants within this sample encode the same CDR3. The gene calls are TRBV30 and TRBJ1-1, with D hard to call. This CDR3 has 11 residues. The V end was cut by 3 bases, the J end by 3 bases, with 5 bases between. Germline V lookup: CDR1 GTSNPN, CDR2 SVGIG (reference sequence). CDR3 amino acids: CAWSGDTEAFF. In DNA form, the CDR3 reads TGTGCCTGGAGCGGGGACACTGAAGCTTTCTTT.

This chain links TRBV6-5 with TRBJ2-7, with no clear D. V was clipped by 0 bases and J by 2 bases, with 8 bases between them. The CDR3 loop spans 14 amino acids. CDR1 is MNHEY, CDR2 SVGAGI, per germline. The CDR3 DNA sequence: TGTGCCAGCAGTTACTCGCGCACAGCCTACGAGCAGTACTTC. This codes for CASSYSRTAYEQYF.

The chain links TRBV28 to TRBJ2-5; D gene uncertain. Germline lookup yields CDR1 MDHEN and CDR2 SYDVKM. The CDR3 consists of 13 residues. Trimming took off 3 bases at V and 3 bases at J, with 8 bases between the two ends. The CDR3 DNA follows: TGTGCCAGCAGTTTCTTAGCAGAAGAGACCCAGTACTTC. Its protein product is CASSFLAEETQYF.

Concerning this clone: It may be a read error: a sequence one base away is much more abundant. The same CDR3 also results from other DNA sequences found in this sample. This rearrangement joins TRBV28 to TRBJ1-2; TRBD1 might be the D (5 bases). Germline CDR1 reads MDHEN; CDR2 reads SYDVKM. Trimming took off 6 bases at V and 3 bases at J, with 8 bases between the two ends. The CDR3 has 12 residues. The CDR3, as DNA: TGTGCCAGCAGCTTGGGGGACTATGGCTACACCTTC. Amino acid sequence: CASSLGDYGYTF.

The chain has TRBV15 and TRBJ1-4; D gene ambiguous. CDR3 size: 14 residues. V was shortened by 1 base and J by 8 bases, with 11 bases between the two germline ends. Germline values: CDR1 LNHNV, CDR2 YYDKDF (reference sequence). The DNA of the CDR3 is TGTGCCACCAGCAGAGGGGGAGGATACGAAAAACTGTTTTTT. Translating it yields CATSRGGGYEKLFF.

The chain is built from TRBV27 and TRBJ2-1, with D possibly called TRBD1 or TRBD2 (5 bases each). The CDR3 length is 15 residues. The ends were cut back, 4 bases at V and 2 bases at J, with 12 bases in the middle. Germline lookup yields CDR1 MNHEY and CDR2 SMNVEV (reference sequence). CDR3 sequence reads: CASSYEGPTYNEQFF. Here the CDR3 DNA reads TGTGCCAGCAGTTATGAGGGGCCCACCTACAATGAGCAGTTCTTC.

The chain carries TRBV5-4 and TRBJ1-2; unclear D gene. The CDR3 spans 13 residues. The germline V gene has CDR1 SGHNT and CDR2 YYREEE (reference sequence). V lost 4 bases, J lost 8 bases, and 15 bases lay in between. The CDR3 sequence: CASSTEVGWGYTF. CDR3 DNA sequence: TGTGCCAGCAGCACGGAGGTGGGTTGGGGCTACACCTTC.

The gene calls are TRBV6-5 and TRBJ2-5, with D hard to call. Trimming stripped 0 bases from V and 1 base from J, with 12 bases between. In germline, CDR1 is MNHEY, CDR2 SVGAGI. This CDR3 comprises 16 residues. In DNA, the CDR3 is TGTGCCAGCAGTTACTCGCTGTCAAGGAGCCAAGAGACCCAGTACTTC. Translating it yields CASSYSLSRSQETQYF.

The chain employs TRBV2 and TRBJ2-3; D is uncertain. The CDR3 spans 12 residues. Germline CDR1 and CDR2: SNHLY and FYNNEI. V was cut by 8 bases and J by 3 bases, with 9 bases left in between. As DNA, the CDR3 is TGTGCCAGCGAGTATCGAACAGATACGCAGTATTTT. It translates to CASEYRTDTQYF.

V usage is TRBV12-5 and J usage is TRBJ1-5; D perhaps matches TRBD1 (5 bases). The CDR3 is made up of 18 amino acids. Trimming removed 0 bases from V and 2 bases from J, with 17 bases in between. From germline, CDR1 is LGHNT and CDR2 FRNRAP. The CDR3 DNA reads TGTGCTAGTGGTTTGGTTTATCTCGGGGGTCGAGGCAATCAGCCCCAGCATTTT. Protein: CASGLVYLGGRGNQPQHF.

This chain uses TRBV6-5 with TRBJ1-6; TRBD1 matches 8 bases. This CDR3 has 14 residues. The junction had 7 bases not matched to a gene; V was cut back by 2 bases and J by 13 bases. Germline-derived CDR1 and CDR2 are MNHEY and SVGAGI. The CDR3 reads CASSYPGDRSPLHF. The CDR3 DNA sequence: TGTGCCAGCAGTTACCCAGGGGACAGGTCCCCCCTCCACTTT.

This chain joins TRBV28 and TRBJ2-7, with TRBD1 matching 9 bases. CDR3 length: 15 amino acids. Germline V gives CDR1 MDHEN, CDR2 SYDVKM. The ends lost 6 bases at V and 1 base at J; junction bases unmatched: 7. CDR3 region: CASSPLGQGSYEQYF. The CDR3 DNA reads as TGTGCCAGCAGCCCCCTTGGACAGGGGTCCTACGAGCAGTACTTC.

The chain has TRBV5-1 and TRBJ2-1; 8 bases align to TRBD1. This CDR3 has 15 residues. Losses at the gene ends were 0 bases for V and 5 bases for J; bases not matched to a gene: 4. Germline V lookup: CDR1 SGHRS, CDR2 YFSETQ. The CDR3 sequence is CASSLVQGADNEQFF. In DNA form, the CDR3 reads TGCGCCAGCAGCTTGGTCCAGGGGGCGGACAATGAGCAGTTCTTC.